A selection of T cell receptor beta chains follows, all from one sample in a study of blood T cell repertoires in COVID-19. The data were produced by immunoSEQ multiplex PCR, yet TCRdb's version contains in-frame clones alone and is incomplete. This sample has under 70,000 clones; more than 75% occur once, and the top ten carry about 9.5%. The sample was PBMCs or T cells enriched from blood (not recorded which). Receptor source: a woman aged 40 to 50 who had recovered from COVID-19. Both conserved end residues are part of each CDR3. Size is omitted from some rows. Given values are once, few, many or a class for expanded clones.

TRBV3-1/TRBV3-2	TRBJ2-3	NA	CASSQVLTGGGTDTQYF
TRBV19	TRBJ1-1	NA	CASSILDWNTEAFF
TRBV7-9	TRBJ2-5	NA	CASSARTGDSQETQYF
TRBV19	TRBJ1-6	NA	CASTKDRDRPPLHF
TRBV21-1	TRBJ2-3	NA	CASSLRDRGSTDTQYF
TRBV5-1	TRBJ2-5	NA	CASSLRLAGGLETQYF
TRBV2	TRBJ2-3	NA	CASSERTGVTDTQYF
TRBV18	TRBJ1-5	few	CASSPGQNQPQHF
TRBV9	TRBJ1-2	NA	CASRASGREGYGYTF
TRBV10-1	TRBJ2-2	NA	CASKDTRSGELFF
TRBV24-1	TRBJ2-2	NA	CATSGGRGIIGELFF
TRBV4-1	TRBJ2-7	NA	CASSQGGGYEQYF
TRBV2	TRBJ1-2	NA	CASRATGSVYGYTF
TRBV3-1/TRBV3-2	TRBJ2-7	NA	CASSQPGQGVNEQYF
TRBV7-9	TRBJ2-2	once	CASSPSGGVDTGELFF
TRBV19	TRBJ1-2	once	CASSTSLSRYGYTF
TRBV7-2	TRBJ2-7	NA	CASSLVASGGAYEQYF
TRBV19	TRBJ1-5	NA	CASSPTGRNQPQHF
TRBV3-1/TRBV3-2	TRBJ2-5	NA	CASSQDPLPRLAGGPETQYF
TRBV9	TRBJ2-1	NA	CASSQGVTSGYNEQFF
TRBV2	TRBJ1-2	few	CASSLQGGNYGYTF
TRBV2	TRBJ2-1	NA	CASSWGDRANNEQFF
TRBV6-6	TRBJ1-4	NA	CASSRPQVATNEKLFF
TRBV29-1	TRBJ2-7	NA	CSAETVSYEQYF
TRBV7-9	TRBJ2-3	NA	CASSSLLGAGGTDTQYF
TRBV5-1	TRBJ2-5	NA	CASSRILRDSQETQYF
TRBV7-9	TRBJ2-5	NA	CASSLRGTVQETQYF
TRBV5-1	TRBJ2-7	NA	CASSSPYGVLSSYEQYF
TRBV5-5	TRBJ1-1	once	CASSFPGTLNTEAFF
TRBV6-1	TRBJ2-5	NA	CASSEAPSASGGSRETQYF
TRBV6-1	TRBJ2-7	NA	CASSEALTGVHEQYF
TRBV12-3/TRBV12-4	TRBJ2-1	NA	CASSKRGYNEQFF
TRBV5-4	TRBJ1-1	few	CASSLPTPIGAEAFF
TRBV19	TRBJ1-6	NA	CASIDRRSSYNSPLHF
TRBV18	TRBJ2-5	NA	CASSPLVQSYQETQYF
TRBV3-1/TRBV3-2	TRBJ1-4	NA	CASSQLTASTNEKLFF
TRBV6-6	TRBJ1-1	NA	CASSHEWGGGTEAFF
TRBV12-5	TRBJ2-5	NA	CASALGGAETQYF
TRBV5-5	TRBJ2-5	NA	CASSLILGRNQETQYF
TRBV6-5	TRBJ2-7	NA	CASSYSGGANGYEQYF
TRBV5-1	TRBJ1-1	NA	CASSVKGALAEAFF
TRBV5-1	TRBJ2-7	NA	CASSPARTGGYYEQYF
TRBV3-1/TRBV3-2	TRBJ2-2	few	CASSPGTGFGELFF
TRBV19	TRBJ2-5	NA	CASRRLGQLQETQYF
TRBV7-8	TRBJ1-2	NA	CASSLGPGSHYGYTF
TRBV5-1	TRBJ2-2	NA	CASRMTPTNTGELFF
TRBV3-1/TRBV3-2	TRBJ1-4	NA	CASSMGQGKNEKLFF
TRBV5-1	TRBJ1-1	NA	CASSLVQGNTEAFF
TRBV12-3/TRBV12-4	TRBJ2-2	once	CASRDTDTGELFF
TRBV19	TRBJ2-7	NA	CASSTLTSGGRYEQYF
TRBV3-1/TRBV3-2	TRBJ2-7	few	CASSDGQPYEQYF
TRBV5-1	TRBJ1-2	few	CASSLGQGVTYGYTF
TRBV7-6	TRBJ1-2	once	CASSLGQGNYGYTF
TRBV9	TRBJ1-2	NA	CASSPGTAYGYTF
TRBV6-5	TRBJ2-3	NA	CASKSPGTDTQYF